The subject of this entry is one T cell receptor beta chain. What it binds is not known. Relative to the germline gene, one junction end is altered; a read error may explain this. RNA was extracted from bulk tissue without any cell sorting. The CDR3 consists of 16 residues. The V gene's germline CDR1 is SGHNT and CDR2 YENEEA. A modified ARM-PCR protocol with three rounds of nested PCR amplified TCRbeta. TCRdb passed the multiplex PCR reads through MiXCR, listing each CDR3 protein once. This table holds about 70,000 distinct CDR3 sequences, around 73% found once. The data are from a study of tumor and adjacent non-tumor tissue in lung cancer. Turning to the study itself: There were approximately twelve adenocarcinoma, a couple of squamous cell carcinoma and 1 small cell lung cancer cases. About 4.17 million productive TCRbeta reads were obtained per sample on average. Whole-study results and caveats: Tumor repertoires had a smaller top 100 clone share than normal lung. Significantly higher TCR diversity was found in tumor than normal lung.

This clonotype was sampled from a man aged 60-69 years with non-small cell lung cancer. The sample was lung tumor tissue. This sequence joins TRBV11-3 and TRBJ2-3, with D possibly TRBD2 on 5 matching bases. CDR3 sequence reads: CASSSGLANSTDTQYF. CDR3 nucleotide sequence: TGTGCCAGTAGCTCCGGGCTAGCAAATAGCACAGATACACAGTATTTT.